A single sample is the source of the 19 T cell receptor beta chains below, sequenced in a study of blood T cell repertoires in COVID-19. Sequencing used immunoSEQ multiplex PCR; TCRdb keeps in-frame clones, though not all of them. The table records about 310,000 clones, more than 70% of them present only once. The sample was peripheral blood. The receptors shown here come from a woman between 45 and 60 years old who had recovered from COVID-19.

The rearrangement links TRBV6-1 to TRBJ2-6, with no clear D. V lost 1 base and J 0 bases, leaving 13 bases between the germline ends. The CDR3 is 18 residues long. Germline V lookup: CDR1 MNHNS, CDR2 SASEGT. The CDR3: CASSEDSPALSGANVLTF. In DNA form, the CDR3 reads TGTGCCAGCAGTGAAGACAGCCCCGCTCTCTCTGGGGCCAACGTCCTGACTTTC.

This clone was observed a few times. The chain has TRBV6-2 or TRBV6-3 and TRBJ1-4; D perhaps matches TRBD1 (6 bases). Per the germline V gene, CDR1 is MNHEY and CDR2 is SVGEGT. V was shortened by 3 bases and J by 7 bases, with 12 bases between the two germline ends. This CDR3 region has 14 residues. CDR3 nucleotide sequence: TGTGCCAGCAGTTATCAACAGGGTGGTGAAAAACTGTTTTTT. Amino acid sequence: CASSYQQGGEKLFF.

This rearrangement joins TRBV7-9 to TRBJ1-2, with a tentative D call TRBD1 (6 bases). This CDR3 has 12 amino acids. Germline CDR1 is SEHNR and CDR2 is FQNEAQ (reference sequence). Deletions cut 4 bases from V and 5 bases from J, with 8 bases between. CDR3 nucleotide sequence: TGTGCCAGCAGCTCAGGACAGTATGGCTACACCTTC. As protein: CASSSGQYGYTF. The whole variable domain, remainder taken from reference TRBV7-9 and TRBJ1-2, is DTGVSQNPRHKITKRGQNVTFRCDPISEHNRLYWYRQTLGQGPEFLTYFQNEAQLEKSRLLSDRFSAERPKGSFSTLEIQRTEQGDSAMYLCASSSGQYGYTFGSGTRLTVV.

This clone was observed a single time. The chain recombines TRBV9 with TRBJ1-2, with D maybe TRBD1 (5 bases). The V end lost 3 bases, the J end lost 4 bases, and 10 bases lay between the germline ends. Germline CDR1 reads SGDLS; CDR2 reads YYNGEE. This CDR3 is built from 13 residues. The CDR3 spells CASSGKQVYGYTF. CDR3 DNA sequence: TGTGCCAGCAGCGGGAAACAGGTCTATGGCTACACCTTC.

This clone occurred a few times. The chain combines TRBV12-3 or TRBV12-4 with TRBJ2-3; D is uncertain. V gave up 6 bases and J gave up 2 bases, with 3 bases separating them. The CDR3 length is 11 residues. The CDR3 DNA reads TGTGCCAGCAGCTTCACAGATACGCAGTATTTT. It is translated as CASSFTDTQYF.

This clone was recorded many times. The CDR3 sequence is CASSLVGWRISYNEQFF. CDR3 DNA sequence: TGTGCCAGCAGCTTAGTTGGTTGGCGGATCTCCTACAATGAGCAGTTCTTC. The V gene is TRBV7-9, the J gene TRBJ2-1; D is unresolved. V lost 1 base to trimming and J lost 0 bases, with 13 bases between them. Germline V gene sequence: CDR1 SEHNR, CDR2 FQNEAQ (reference sequence). The CDR3 runs to 17 residues.

J is TRBJ1-2 and V is TRBV11-2; possible D gene TRBD1, 5 bases. This CDR3 is 13 amino acids long. CDR1 SGHAT and CDR2 FQNNGV come from the germline V gene. Trimming stripped 1 base from V and 6 bases from J, with 9 bases between. The CDR3 DNA is TGTGCCAGCAGCTTAGCCTGGGGGGATGGCTACACCTTC. Translation gives CASSLAWGDGYTF.

The chain carries TRBV6-5 and TRBJ2-7, with TRBD1 matching 8 bases. With V trimmed by 6 bases and J by 6 bases, 4 bases remained unmatched. Germline V gene sequence: CDR1 MNHEY, CDR2 SVGAGI. The CDR3 contains 12 residues. CDR3 bases: TGTGCCAGCAGCAGGACAGGGTTCGAGCAGTACTTC. It encodes CASSRTGFEQYF.

As regards this clone: Other DNA sequences in the sample encode the same CDR3. This chain links TRBV19 with TRBJ1-1; D is possibly TRBD1 (6 bases). This CDR3 has 13 amino acids. Trimming pared 5 bases from V and 2 bases from J, leaving 9 bases between. The V gene's germline CDR1 is LNHDA and CDR2 SQIVND (reference sequence). The CDR3 DNA is TGTGCCAGTAGTTTACAGGGTAACACTGAAGCTTTCTTT. It is translated as CASSLQGNTEAFF.

The chain has TRBV5-1 and TRBJ2-1; D is unresolved. Trimming removed 0 bases from V and 0 bases from J, with 4 bases in between. This CDR3 comprises 14 residues. Germline V gene sequence: CDR1 SGHRS, CDR2 YFSETQ. CDR3 region: CASSLDGSYNEQFF. The CDR3 nucleotides read TGCGCCAGCAGCTTGGACGGCTCCTACAATGAGCAGTTCTTC.

The chain combines TRBV7-9 with TRBJ2-1, with D tentatively TRBD2 (6 bases). V was cut by 5 bases and J by 8 bases, with 13 bases left in between. This CDR3 spans 13 amino acids. Looked up from germline, CDR1 is SEHNR and CDR2 is FQNEAQ (reference sequence). In DNA, the CDR3 is TGTGCCAGCAGCCCTACTAGCACGGATGAGCAGTTCTTC. This gives the protein CASSPTSTDEQFF.

This clone was counted between two and nine times. This rearrangement joins TRBV7-2 to TRBJ1-4; 7 bases align to TRBD1. This CDR3 comprises 15 residues. V shed 5 bases, J shed 0 bases, and the junction held 3 bases outside the gene matches. CDR1 SGHTA and CDR2 FQGNSA come from the germline V gene. The CDR3 region is CASSKTGPTNEKLFF. CDR3 sequence (DNA): TGTGCCAGCAGCAAGACAGGGCCAACTAATGAAAAACTGTTTTTT.

The J gene is TRBJ2-1, the V gene TRBV9; D is uncertain. With 0 bases removed from V and 0 bases from J, the gap between germline ends came to 4 bases. Germline V gene data show CDR1 as SGDLS and CDR2 as YYNGEE. The CDR3 extends over 14 amino acids. The CDR3 region is CASSVASSYNEQFF. The CDR3 nucleotides are TGTGCCAGCAGCGTAGCCAGCTCCTACAATGAGCAGTTCTTC.

J is TRBJ1-1 and V is TRBV6-6, with unresolved D. The CDR3 totals 15 residues. Germline assignment: CDR1 MNHNY and CDR2 SVGAGI (reference sequence). Trimming removed 8 bases at V and 1 base at J, with 17 bases between. CDR3: CASGKRPAGNTEAFF. The CDR3 nucleotides read TGTGCCAGCGGGAAGCGGCCAGCGGGGAACACTGAAGCTTTCTTT.

The chain is built from TRBV19 and TRBJ1-6; 7 positions agree with TRBD1. The V segment lost 5 bases and the J segment 13 bases; nucleotides outside the gene matches: 23. CDR1 and CDR2 from the germline V gene are LNHDA and SQIVND (reference sequence). This CDR3 spans 18 amino acids. The CDR3 DNA follows: TGTGCCAGTAGTTCCTCCGGCCCACGGACAGGCCGCTTCTTGCCCCTCCACTTT. It translates to CASSSSGPRTGRFLPLHF. The full variable domain, completed using reference TRBV19 and TRBJ1-6, is DGGITQSPKYLFRKEGQNVTLSCEQNLNHDAMYWYRQDPGQGLRLIYYSQIVNDFQKGDIAEGYSVSREKKESFPLTVTSAQKNPTAFYLCASSSSGPRTGRFLPLHFGNGTRLTVT.

This rearrangement joins TRBV5-1 to TRBJ1-2; 7 bases align to TRBD1. This CDR3 contains 15 residues. Trimming took 4 bases from V and 4 from J; bases not matched to a gene: 10. The germline CDR1 and CDR2 sequences are SGHRS and YFSETQ. The CDR3 DNA follows: TGCGCCAGCAGCATAAGAGGACAGGCCGGCTATGGCTACACCTTC. Translation: CASSIRGQAGYGYTF.

The V and J genes are TRBV7-2 and TRBJ2-1, with D perhaps assigned TRBD1 or TRBD2 (5 bases each). V dropped 5 bases and J dropped 0 bases, with 11 bases sitting between them. CDR1 and CDR2 from the germline V gene are SGHTA and FQGNSA. This CDR3 region has 15 residues. This CDR3 reads CASSLGAGSYNEQFF. Here the CDR3 DNA reads TGTGCCAGCAGCCTAGGGGCGGGCTCCTACAATGAGCAGTTCTTC.

J is TRBJ2-7 and V is TRBV6-2 or TRBV6-3; 13 bases are a match to TRBD2. Germline V gene lookup returns CDR1 MNHEY and CDR2 SVGEGT. V trimming: 6 bases; J trimming: 10 bases; junction bases outside the gene matches: 9. CDR3 length equals 14 residues. In DNA, the CDR3 is TGTGCCAGCAGCCCCGGACTAGCGGGAGATTTTCAGTACTTC. As protein: CASSPGLAGDFQYF.

CDR3 nucleotide sequence: TGTGCCAGCAGTTCAAACCGGGGGGGCGTCTACTACGAGCAGTACTTC. Residues: CASSSNRGGVYYEQYF. This chain links TRBV27 with TRBJ2-7, with 8 bases that match TRBD2. Germline CDR1 reads MNHEY; CDR2 reads SMNVEV (reference sequence). CDR3 length: 16 residues. V lost 4 bases to trimming and J lost 3 bases; unmatched junction nucleotides: 11.